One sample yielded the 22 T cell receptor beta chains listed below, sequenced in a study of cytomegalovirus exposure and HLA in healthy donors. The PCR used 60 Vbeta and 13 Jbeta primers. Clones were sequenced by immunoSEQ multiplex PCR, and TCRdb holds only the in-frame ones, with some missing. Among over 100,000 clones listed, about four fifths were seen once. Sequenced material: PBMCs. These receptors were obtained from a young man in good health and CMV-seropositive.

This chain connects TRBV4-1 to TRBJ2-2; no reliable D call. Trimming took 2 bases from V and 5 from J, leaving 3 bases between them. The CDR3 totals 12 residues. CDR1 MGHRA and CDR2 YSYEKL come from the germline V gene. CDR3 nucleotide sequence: TGCGCCAGCAGCCAATTAACCGGGGAGCTGTTTTTT. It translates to CASSQLTGELFF.

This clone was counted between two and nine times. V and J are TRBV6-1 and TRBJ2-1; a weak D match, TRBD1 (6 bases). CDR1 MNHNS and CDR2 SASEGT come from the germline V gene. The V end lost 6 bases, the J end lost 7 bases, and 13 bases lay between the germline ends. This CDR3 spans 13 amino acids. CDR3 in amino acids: CASSKIQGNEQFF. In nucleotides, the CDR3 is TGTGCCAGCAGCAAAATACAGGGTAATGAGCAGTTCTTC.

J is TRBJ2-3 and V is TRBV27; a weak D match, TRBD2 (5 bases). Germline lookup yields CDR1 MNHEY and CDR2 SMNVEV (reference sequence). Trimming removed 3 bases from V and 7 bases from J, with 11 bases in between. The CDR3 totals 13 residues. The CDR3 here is CASSFRTFYTQYF. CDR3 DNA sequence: TGTGCCAGCAGTTTCAGGACTTTCTATACGCAGTATTTT.

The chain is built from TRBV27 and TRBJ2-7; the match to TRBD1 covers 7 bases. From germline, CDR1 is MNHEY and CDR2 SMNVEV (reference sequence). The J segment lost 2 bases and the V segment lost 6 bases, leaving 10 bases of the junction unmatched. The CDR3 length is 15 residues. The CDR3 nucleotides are TGTGCCAGCAGATCCCGGGCAGGGGGACCCTACGAGCAGTACTTC. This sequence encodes CASRSRAGGPYEQYF.

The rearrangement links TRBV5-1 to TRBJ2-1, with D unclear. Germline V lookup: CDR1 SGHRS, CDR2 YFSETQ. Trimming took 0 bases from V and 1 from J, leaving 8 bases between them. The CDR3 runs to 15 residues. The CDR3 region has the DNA TGCGCCAGCAGCTTGGAACTGCTTTCCTACAATGAGCAGTTCTTC. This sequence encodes CASSLELLSYNEQFF.

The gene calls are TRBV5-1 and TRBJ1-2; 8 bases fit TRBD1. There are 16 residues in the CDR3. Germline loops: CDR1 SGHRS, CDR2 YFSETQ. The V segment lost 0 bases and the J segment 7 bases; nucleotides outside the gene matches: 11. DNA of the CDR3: TGCGCCAGCAGCTTGGCCGGGACAGGAGGCGGTGGTGGCTACACCTTC. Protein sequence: CASSLAGTGGGGGYTF.

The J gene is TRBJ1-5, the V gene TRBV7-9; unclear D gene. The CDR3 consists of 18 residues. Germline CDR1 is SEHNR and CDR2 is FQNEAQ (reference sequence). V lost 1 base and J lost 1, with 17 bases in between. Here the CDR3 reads CASSLGGKRGYSNQPQHF. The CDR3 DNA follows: TGTGCCAGCAGCTTAGGCGGCAAGAGAGGATACAGCAATCAGCCCCAGCATTTT.

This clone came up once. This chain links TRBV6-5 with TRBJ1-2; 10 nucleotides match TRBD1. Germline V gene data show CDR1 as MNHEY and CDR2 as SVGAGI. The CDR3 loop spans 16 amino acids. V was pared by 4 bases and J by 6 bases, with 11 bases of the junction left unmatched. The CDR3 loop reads CASSSRDRGEDDGYTF. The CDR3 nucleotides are TGTGCCAGCAGTTCCCGGGACAGGGGTGAAGACGATGGCTACACCTTC.

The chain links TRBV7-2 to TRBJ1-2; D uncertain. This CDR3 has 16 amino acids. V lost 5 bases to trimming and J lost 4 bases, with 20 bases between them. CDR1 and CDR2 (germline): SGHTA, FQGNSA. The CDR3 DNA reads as TGTGCCAGCAGCCCCTCCGGGTTCGGGGATTCCTATGGCTACACCTTC. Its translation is CASSPSGFGDSYGYTF.

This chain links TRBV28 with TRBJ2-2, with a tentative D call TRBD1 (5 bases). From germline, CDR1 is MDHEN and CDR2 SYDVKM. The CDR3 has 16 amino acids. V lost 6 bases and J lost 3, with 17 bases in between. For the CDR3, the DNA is TGTGCCAGCAGAATAGACTGGGGCCGGGACACCGGGGAGCTGTTTTTT. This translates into CASRIDWGRDTGELFF.

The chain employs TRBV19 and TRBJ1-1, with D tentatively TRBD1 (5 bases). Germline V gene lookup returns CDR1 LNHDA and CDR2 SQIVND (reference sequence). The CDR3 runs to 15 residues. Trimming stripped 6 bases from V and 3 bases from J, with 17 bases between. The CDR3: CASRGTSTGDTEAFF. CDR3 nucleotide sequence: TGTGCCAGTAGGGGAACGTCAACGGGGGACACTGAAGCTTTCTTT.

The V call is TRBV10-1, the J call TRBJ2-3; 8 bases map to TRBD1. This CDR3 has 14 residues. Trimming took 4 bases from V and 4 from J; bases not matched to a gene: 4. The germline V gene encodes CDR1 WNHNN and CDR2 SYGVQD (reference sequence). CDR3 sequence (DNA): TGCGCCAGCAGTGGGACAGGGAGCGCAGATACGCAGTATTTT. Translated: CASSGTGSADTQYF.

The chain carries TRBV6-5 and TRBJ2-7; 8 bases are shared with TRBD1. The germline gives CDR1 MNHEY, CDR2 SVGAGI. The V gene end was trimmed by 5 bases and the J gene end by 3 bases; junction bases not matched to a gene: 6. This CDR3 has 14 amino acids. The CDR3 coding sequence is TGTGCCAGCAGTCCGCGGACAGGGCTCTACGAGCAGTACGTC. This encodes CASSPRTGLYEQYV.

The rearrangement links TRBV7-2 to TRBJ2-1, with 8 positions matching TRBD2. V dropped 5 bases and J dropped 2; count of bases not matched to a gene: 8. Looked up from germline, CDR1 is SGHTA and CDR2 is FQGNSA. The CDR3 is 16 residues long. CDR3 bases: TGTGCCAGCAGCCCCGGACTAGCTCCAACCTACAATGAGCAGTTCTTC. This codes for CASSPGLAPTYNEQFF.

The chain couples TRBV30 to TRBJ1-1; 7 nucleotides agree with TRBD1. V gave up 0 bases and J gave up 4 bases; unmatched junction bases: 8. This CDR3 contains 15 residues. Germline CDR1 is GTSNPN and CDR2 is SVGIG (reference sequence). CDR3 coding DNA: TGTGCCTGGAGTGTACGGTCCCAGGGGGGCACTGAAGCTTTCTTT. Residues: CAWSVRSQGGTEAFF.

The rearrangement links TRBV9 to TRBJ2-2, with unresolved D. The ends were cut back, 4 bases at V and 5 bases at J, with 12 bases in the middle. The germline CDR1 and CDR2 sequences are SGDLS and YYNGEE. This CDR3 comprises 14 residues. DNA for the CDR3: TGTGCCAGCAGCCCGACTTTGAGAACCGGGGAGCTGTTTTTT. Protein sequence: CASSPTLRTGELFF.

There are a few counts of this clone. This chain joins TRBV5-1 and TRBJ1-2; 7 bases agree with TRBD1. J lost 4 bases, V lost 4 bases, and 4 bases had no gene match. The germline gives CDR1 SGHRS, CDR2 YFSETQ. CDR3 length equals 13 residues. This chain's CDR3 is CASSAGTAYGYTF. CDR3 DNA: TGCGCCAGCAGCGCCGGGACAGCCTATGGCTACACCTTC. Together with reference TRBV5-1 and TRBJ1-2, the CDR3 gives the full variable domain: KAGVTQTPRYLIKTRGQQVTLSCSPISGHRSVSWYQQTPGQGLQFLFEYFSETQRNKGNFPGRFSGRQFSNSRSEMNVSTLELGDSALYLCASSAGTAYGYTFGSGTRLTVV.

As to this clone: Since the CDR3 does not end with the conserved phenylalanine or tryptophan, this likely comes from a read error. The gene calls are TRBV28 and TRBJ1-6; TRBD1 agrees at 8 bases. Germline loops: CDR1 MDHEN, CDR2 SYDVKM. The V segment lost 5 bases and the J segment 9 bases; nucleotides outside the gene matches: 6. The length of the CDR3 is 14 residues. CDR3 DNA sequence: TGTGCCAGCAGTCTACGGACAGGGTCTTCACCCCTCCACCTT. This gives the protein CASSLRTGSSPLHL.

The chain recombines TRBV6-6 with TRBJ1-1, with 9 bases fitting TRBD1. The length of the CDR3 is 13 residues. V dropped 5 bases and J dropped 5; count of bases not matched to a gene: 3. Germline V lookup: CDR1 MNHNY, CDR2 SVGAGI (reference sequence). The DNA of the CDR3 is TGTGCCAGCAGTCCGGGACAGGGAACTGAAGCTTTCTTT. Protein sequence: CASSPGQGTEAFF.

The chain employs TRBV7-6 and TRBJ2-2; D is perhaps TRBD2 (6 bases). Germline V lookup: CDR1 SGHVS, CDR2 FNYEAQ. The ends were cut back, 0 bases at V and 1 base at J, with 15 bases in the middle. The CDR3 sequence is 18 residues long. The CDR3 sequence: CASSLAAPGLENTGELFF. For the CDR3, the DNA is TGTGCCAGCAGCTTAGCCGCTCCGGGACTGGAGAACACCGGGGAGCTGTTTTTT.

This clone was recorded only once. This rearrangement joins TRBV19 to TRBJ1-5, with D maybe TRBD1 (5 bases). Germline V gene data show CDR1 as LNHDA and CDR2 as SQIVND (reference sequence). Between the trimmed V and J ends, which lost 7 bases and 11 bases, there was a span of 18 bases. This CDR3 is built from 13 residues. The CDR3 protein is CASTSLGVRTQHF. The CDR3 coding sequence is TGTGCCAGTACTAGTTTAGGGGTGCGCACCCAGCATTTT.

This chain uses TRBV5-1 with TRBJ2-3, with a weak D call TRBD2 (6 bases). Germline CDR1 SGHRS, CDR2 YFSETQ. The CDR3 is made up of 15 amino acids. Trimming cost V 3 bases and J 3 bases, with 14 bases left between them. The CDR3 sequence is CASSYSGVSTDTQYF. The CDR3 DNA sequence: TGCGCCAGCAGCTATTCGGGAGTCTCGACAGATACGCAGTATTTT.